Listed here are 21 T cell receptor beta chains from one sample, sequenced in a study of blood T cell repertoires in COVID-19. Only in-frame clones appear in the TCRdb table, and some are missing; sequencing was by immunoSEQ multiplex PCR. The top ten hold about 2.1% of the sample, which has 250,000 or so clones, roughly 90% seen once. The source material was peripheral blood. The receptors shown here come from a woman aged 55-69 years with COVID-19, enrolled during active disease.

The CDR3 loop reads CASSLSGLYQETQYF. CDR3 DNA: TGTGCCAGCAGCTTAAGCGGTCTATACCAAGAGACCCAGTACTTC. The chain couples TRBV11-2 to TRBJ2-5; TRBD2 is a possible D gene (5 bases). V was trimmed by 2 bases and J by 0 bases, leaving 10 bases between them. This CDR3 spans 15 amino acids. CDR1 and CDR2 (germline): SGHAT, FQNNGV.

The chain couples TRBV7-3 to TRBJ1-6, with a possible D match to TRBD1 (6 bases). Trimming stripped 5 bases from V and 0 bases from J, with 8 bases between. Looked up from germline, CDR1 is SGHTA and CDR2 is FQGTGA. This CDR3 has 15 amino acids. The DNA for the CDR3 is TGTGCCAGCAGCACGGACAGCTCCTATAATTCACCCCTCCACTTT. Translating it yields CASSTDSSYNSPLHF.

The V and J genes are TRBV9 and TRBJ2-2; 7 bases match TRBD2. CDR1 and CDR2 (germline): SGDLS, YYNGEE. The CDR3 runs to 16 residues. Germline trimming cut 4 bases from V and 0 bases from J; bases unmatched to any gene: 6. The DNA of the CDR3 is TGTGCCAGCAGCAGGACTAGGGCAGCGAACACCGGGGAGCTGTTTTTT. The encoded protein is CASSRTRAANTGELFF.

The chain uses TRBV4-3 and TRBJ1-4; 11 bases are shared with TRBD1. CDR3 length: 15 amino acids. V lost 5 bases to trimming and J lost 6 bases; unmatched junction nucleotides: 5. The germline gives CDR1 LGHNA, CDR2 YSLEER. The CDR3: CASSSPGQGDEKLFF. The CDR3 DNA reads as TGCGCCAGCAGCTCTCCGGGACAGGGGGATGAAAAACTGTTTTTT.

The J gene is TRBJ2-1, the V gene TRBV10-2; 13 bases fit TRBD2. The V gene's germline CDR1 is WSHSY and CDR2 SAAADI. The V gene end was trimmed by 2 bases and the J gene end by 6 bases; junction bases not matched to a gene: 1. The CDR3 consists of 15 residues. Here the CDR3 reads CASSEGLAGVNEQFF. CDR3 DNA: TGCGCCAGCAGTGAGGGACTAGCGGGGGTCAATGAGCAGTTCTTC.

This clone appeared once. The chain carries TRBV7-2 and TRBJ2-5; 9 bases agree with TRBD1. The CDR3 covers 18 residues. CDR1 and CDR2 (germline): SGHTA, FQGNSA. The trim removed 5 bases at V and 2 bases at J, leaving 15 bases unmatched. Here the CDR3 reads CASSHSRTFDRGQETQYF. The CDR3 DNA sequence: TGTGCCAGCAGCCACTCTAGAACGTTCGACAGGGGGCAAGAGACCCAGTACTTC.

The chain uses TRBV27 and TRBJ1-5; a possible D gene is TRBD1 (5 bases). CDR3 length equals 13 residues. The germline V gene has CDR1 MNHEY and CDR2 SMNVEV (reference sequence). The V end was cut by 3 bases, the J end by 6 bases, with 9 bases between. In DNA, the CDR3 is TGTGCCAGCAGTTTCGGGAGGGGTCAGCCCCAGCATTTT. Its translation is CASSFGRGQPQHF.

J is TRBJ2-7 and V is TRBV7-3; 11 bases map to TRBD2. Germline CDR1 SGHTA, CDR2 FQGTGA. The CDR3 contains 15 residues. V dropped 2 bases and J dropped 0; count of bases not matched to a gene: 0. The CDR3 coding sequence is TGTGCCAGCAGCTTACTAGCGGGGGGCTCCTACGAGCAGTACTTC. Amino acids: CASSLLAGGSYEQYF.

The chain has TRBV29-1 and TRBJ1-1; tentative D call: TRBD1 (5 bases). This CDR3 is built from 14 residues. V was trimmed by 6 bases and J by 4 bases, leaving 18 bases between them. From germline, CDR1 is SQVTM and CDR2 ANQGSEA. CDR3 nucleotides: TGCAGCGTCCGCTGGTCAGGGCACGGCACTGAAGCTTTCTTT. The encoded protein is CSVRWSGHGTEAFF. Full variable domain (missing parts from reference TRBV29-1 and TRBJ1-1): SAVISQKPSRDICQRGTSLTIQCQVDSQVTMMFWYRQQPGQSLTLIATANQGSEATYESGFVIDKFPISRPNLTFSTLTVSNMSPEDSSIYLCSVRWSGHGTEAFFGQGTRLTVV.

The chain employs TRBV11-2 and TRBJ1-2, with TRBD1 matching 7 bases. The germline gives CDR1 SGHAT, CDR2 FQNNGV. The V segment lost 5 bases and the J segment 2 bases; nucleotides outside the gene matches: 8. This CDR3 contains 15 residues. CDR3 DNA sequence: TGTGCCAGCAGCATACAGGGGACCCTAAACTATGGCTACACCTTC. Residues: CASSIQGTLNYGYTF. The full variable domain, its missing parts supplied by reference TRBV11-2 and TRBJ1-2, is EAGVAQSPRYKIIEKRQSVAFWCNPISGHATLYWYQQILGQGPKLLIQFQNNGVVDDSQLPKDRFSAERLKGVDSTLKIQPAKLEDSAVYLCASSIQGTLNYGYTFGSGTRLTVV.

This sequence joins TRBV27 and TRBJ1-6; 9 nucleotides align to TRBD1. From germline, CDR1 is MNHEY and CDR2 SMNVEV (reference sequence). The CDR3 length is 13 residues. V was clipped by 5 bases and J by 10 bases; unmatched bases: 3. This CDR3 reads CASSEGQGSPLHF. The CDR3 DNA reads as TGTGCCAGCAGTGAGGGACAGGGCTCACCCCTCCACTTT.

J is TRBJ2-7 and V is TRBV18, with a possible D match to TRBD2 (7 bases). Per germline, CDR1 KGHSH and CDR2 LQKENI. Trimming removed 3 bases at V and 5 bases at J, with 14 bases between. CDR3 length: 14 amino acids. CDR3 DNA sequence: TGTGCCAGCTCACCGGGGGGGGGCTTAAACGAGCAGTACTTC. Its protein is CASSPGGGLNEQYF.

The chain carries TRBV14 and TRBJ1-2, with a possible D match to TRBD1 (5 bases). V dropped 4 bases and J dropped 1 base, with 13 bases sitting between them. Germline V lookup: CDR1 SGHDN, CDR2 FVKESK. This CDR3 spans 15 amino acids. CDR3 amino acids: CASSPVDTFNYGYTF. DNA of the CDR3: TGTGCCAGCAGCCCGGTGGACACTTTTAACTATGGCTACACCTTC. Drawing the rest from reference TRBV14 and TRBJ1-2, the complete variable domain is EAGVTQFPSHSVIEKGQTVTLRCDPISGHDNLYWYRRVMGKEIKFLLHFVKESKQDESGMPNNRFLAERTGGTYSTLKVQPAELEDSGVYFCASSPVDTFNYGYTFGSGTRLTVV.

In its sample, this clone was seen once. This sequence joins TRBV7-2 and TRBJ1-6; 9 bases match TRBD1. The J segment lost 7 bases and the V segment lost 5 bases, leaving 9 bases of the junction unmatched. The CDR3 has 16 amino acids. The germline V gene encodes CDR1 SGHTA and CDR2 FQGNSA. The CDR3 sequence is CASSLTGQGPNSPLHF. DNA for the CDR3: TGTGCCAGCAGCCTAACTGGACAGGGGCCCAATTCACCCCTCCACTTT.

The rearrangement links TRBV14 to TRBJ1-4, with 9 positions matching TRBD1. From germline, CDR1 is SGHDN and CDR2 FVKESK. The CDR3 runs to 14 residues. V shed 3 bases and J 5 bases; nucleotides not matched to a gene: 1. For the CDR3, the DNA is TGTGCCAGCAGCCAGACAGGGGGAAATGAAAAACTGTTTTTT. Translating it yields CASSQTGGNEKLFF.

The chain couples TRBV30 to TRBJ1-2; 8 bases align to TRBD1. Germline values: CDR1 GTSNPN, CDR2 SVGIG (reference sequence). The CDR3 has 14 residues. J was trimmed by 4 bases and V by 1 base; bases with no gene match: 5. For the CDR3, the DNA is TGTGCCTGGAGTGGACAGGGGTTTTCCTATGGCTACACCTTC. Its protein is CAWSGQGFSYGYTF. The complete variable domain, with remaining parts taken from reference TRBV30 and TRBJ1-2, reads SQTIHQWPATLVQPVGSPLSLECTVEGTSNPNLYWYRQAAGRGLQLLFYSVGIGQISSEVPQNLSASRPQDRQFILSSKKLLLSDSGFYLCAWSGQGFSYGYTFGSGTRLTVV.

J is TRBJ1-6 and V is TRBV6-2 or TRBV6-3; the D is unclear. Trimming took 3 bases from V and 5 from J, leaving 8 bases between them. Germline-derived CDR1 and CDR2 are MNHEY and SVGEGT. CDR3 size: 14 residues. The CDR3 DNA follows: TGTGCCAGCAGTTATTACGGGAATAATTCACCCCTCCACTTT. This sequence encodes CASSYYGNNSPLHF.

This chain links TRBV29-1 with TRBJ1-3; D is ambiguous. This CDR3 comprises 13 residues. V was clipped by 4 bases and J by 0 bases, with 7 bases between them. The germline CDR1 and CDR2 sequences are SQVTM and ANQGSEA. CDR3 protein: CSVARDSGNTIYF. CDR3 nucleotides: TGCAGCGTTGCCCGGGACTCTGGAAACACCATATATTTT.

This clone was seen more than once but under ten times. The rearrangement links TRBV7-9 to TRBJ2-7; possibly TRBD1 for D (6 bases). The CDR3 loop spans 16 amino acids. Trimming cost V 5 bases and J 0 bases, with 17 bases left between them. Germline CDR1 SEHNR, CDR2 FQNEAQ (reference sequence). CDR3 DNA: TGTGCCAGCAGCGTCGGGACACCCGAACCCTCCTACGAGCAGTACTTC. It translates to CASSVGTPEPSYEQYF.

With regard to this clone: Other DNA sequences from this sample encode an identical CDR3 as well. The V and J genes are TRBV19 and TRBJ2-3; TRBD2 matches 8 bases. Germline-derived CDR1 and CDR2 are LNHDA and SQIVND (reference sequence). V shed 3 bases, J shed 1 base, and the junction held 3 bases outside the gene matches. The CDR3 extends over 15 amino acids. CDR3 DNA: TGTGCCAGTAGTATGGGGCGGGGGGGCACAGATACGCAGTATTTT. This gives the protein CASSMGRGGTDTQYF.

The V and J genes are TRBV12-3 or TRBV12-4 and TRBJ1-4; 9 positions match TRBD1. The ends lost 8 bases at V and 6 bases at J; junction bases unmatched: 4. This CDR3 is built from 13 residues. The CDR3 protein is CASATGGDEKLFF. As DNA, the CDR3 is TGTGCCAGCGCGACAGGGGGAGATGAAAAACTGTTTTTT.